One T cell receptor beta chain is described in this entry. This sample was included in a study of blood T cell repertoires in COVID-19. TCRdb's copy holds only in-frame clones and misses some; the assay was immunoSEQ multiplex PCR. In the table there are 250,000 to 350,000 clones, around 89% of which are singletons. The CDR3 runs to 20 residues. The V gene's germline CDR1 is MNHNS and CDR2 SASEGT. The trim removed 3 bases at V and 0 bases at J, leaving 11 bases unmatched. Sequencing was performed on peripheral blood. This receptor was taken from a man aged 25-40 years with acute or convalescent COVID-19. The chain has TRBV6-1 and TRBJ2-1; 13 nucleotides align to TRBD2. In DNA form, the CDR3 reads TGTGCCAGCAGTGACCCGACTAGCGGGGGGCTAAAAAGCTCCTACAATGAGCAGTTCTTC. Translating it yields CASSDPTSGGLKSSYNEQFF.